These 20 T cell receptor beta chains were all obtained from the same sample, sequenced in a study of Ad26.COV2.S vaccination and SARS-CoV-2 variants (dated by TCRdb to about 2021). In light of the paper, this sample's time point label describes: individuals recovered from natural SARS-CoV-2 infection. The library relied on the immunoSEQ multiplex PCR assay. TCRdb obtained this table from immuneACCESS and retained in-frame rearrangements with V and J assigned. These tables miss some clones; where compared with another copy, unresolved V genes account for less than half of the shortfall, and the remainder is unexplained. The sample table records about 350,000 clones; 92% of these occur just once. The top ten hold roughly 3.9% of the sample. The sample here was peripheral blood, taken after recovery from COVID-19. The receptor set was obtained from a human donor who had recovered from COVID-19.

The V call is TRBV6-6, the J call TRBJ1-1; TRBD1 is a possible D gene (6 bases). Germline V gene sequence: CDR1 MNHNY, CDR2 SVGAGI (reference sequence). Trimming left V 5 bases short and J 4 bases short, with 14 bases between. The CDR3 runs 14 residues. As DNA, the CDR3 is TGTGCCAGCAGTCCGGACAGAGTTGGCACTGAAGCTTTCTTT. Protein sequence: CASSPDRVGTEAFF.

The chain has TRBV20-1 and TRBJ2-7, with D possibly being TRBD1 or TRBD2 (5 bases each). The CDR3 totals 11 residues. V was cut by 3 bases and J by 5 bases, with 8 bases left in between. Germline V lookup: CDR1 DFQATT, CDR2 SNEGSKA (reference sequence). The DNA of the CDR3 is TGCAGTGCTAGTCTGGGGGACGAGCAGTACTTC. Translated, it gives CSASLGDEQYF.

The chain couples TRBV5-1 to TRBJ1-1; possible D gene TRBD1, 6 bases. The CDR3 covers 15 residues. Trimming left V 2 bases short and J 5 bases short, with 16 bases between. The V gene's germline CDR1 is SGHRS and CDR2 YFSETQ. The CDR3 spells CASSLRPGQSTEAFF. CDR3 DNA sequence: TGCGCCAGCAGCTTACGCCCAGGACAGTCAACTGAAGCTTTCTTT.

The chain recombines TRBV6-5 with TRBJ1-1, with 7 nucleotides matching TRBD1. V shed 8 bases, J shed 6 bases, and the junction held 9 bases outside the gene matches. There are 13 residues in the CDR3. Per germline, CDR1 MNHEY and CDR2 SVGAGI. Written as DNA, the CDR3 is TGTGCCAGCGGACCACAGGGGATACCTGAAGCTTTCTTT. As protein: CASGPQGIPEAFF.

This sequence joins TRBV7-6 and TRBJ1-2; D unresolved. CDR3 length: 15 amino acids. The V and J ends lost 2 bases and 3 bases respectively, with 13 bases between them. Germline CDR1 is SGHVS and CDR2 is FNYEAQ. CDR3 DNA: TGTGCCAGCAGCTTACTCGGGTCCGGGGACTATGGCTACACCTTC. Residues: CASSLLGSGDYGYTF.

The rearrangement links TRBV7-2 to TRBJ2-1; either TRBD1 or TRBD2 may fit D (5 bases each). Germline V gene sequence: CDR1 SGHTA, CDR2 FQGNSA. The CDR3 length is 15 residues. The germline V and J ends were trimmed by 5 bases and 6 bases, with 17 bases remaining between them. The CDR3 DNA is TGTGCCAGCAGCAAACTAGGGGCCCGGGGCAATGAGCAGTTCTTC. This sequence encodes CASSKLGARGNEQFF.

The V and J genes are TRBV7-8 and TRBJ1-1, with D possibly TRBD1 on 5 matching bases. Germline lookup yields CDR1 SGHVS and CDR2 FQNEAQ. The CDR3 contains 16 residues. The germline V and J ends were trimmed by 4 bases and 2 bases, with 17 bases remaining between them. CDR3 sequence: CASSSRPGRTNTEAFF. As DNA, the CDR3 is TGTGCCAGCAGCTCCCGGCCCGGACGGACAAACACTGAAGCTTTCTTT.

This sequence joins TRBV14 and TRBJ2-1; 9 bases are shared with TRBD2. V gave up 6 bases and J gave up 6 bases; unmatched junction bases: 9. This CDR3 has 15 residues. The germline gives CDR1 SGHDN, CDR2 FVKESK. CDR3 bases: TGTGCCAGCAGACGAACGCGGGGGGGGCCCAATGAGCAGTTCTTC. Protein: CASRRTRGGPNEQFF.

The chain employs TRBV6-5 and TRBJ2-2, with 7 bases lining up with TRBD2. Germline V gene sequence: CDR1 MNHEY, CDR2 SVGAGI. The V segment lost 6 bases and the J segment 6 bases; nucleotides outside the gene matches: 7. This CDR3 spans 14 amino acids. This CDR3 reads CASSRLAASGELFF. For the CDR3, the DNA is TGTGCCAGCAGCCGACTAGCTGCGTCCGGGGAGCTGTTTTTT.

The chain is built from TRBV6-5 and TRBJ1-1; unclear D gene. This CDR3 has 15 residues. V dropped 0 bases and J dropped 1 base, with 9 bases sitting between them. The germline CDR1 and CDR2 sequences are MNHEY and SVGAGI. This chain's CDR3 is CASSYSNLANTEAFF. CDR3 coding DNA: TGTGCCAGCAGTTACTCGAATTTAGCGAACACTGAAGCTTTCTTT.

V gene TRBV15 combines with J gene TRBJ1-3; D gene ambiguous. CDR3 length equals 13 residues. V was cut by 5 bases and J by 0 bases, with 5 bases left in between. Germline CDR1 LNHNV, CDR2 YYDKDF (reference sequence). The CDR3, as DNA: TGTGCCACCAGCCTTAGCTCTGGAAACACCATATATTTT. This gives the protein CATSLSSGNTIYF.

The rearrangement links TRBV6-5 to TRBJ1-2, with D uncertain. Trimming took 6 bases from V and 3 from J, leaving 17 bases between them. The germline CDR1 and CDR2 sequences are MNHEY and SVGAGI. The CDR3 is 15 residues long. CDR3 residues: CASRVTSLDDYGYTF. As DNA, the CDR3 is TGTGCCAGCAGGGTGACAAGCCTGGATGACTATGGCTACACCTTC.

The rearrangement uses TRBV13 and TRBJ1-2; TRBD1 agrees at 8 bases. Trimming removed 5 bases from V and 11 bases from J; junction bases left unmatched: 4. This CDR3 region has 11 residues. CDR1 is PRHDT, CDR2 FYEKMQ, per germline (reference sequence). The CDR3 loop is CASSKYRGYTF. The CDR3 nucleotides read TGTGCCAGCAGCAAATACAGGGGGTACACCTTC.

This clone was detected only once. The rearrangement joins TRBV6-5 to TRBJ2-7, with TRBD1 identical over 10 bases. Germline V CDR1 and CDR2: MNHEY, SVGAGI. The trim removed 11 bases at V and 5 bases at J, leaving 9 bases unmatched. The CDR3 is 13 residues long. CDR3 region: CAADDRGLNEQYF. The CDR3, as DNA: TGTGCCGCTGACGACAGGGGGCTAAACGAGCAGTACTTC.

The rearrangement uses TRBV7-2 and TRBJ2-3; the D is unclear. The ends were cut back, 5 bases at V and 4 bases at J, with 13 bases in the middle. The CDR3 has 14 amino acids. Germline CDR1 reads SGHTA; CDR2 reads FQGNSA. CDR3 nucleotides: TGTGCCAGCAGCCCGCATTTACCCCCAGATACGCAGTATTTT. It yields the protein CASSPHLPPDTQYF. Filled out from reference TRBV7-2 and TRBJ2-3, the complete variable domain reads GAGVSQSPSNKVTEKGKDVELRCDPISGHTALYWYRQSLGQGLEFLIYFQGNSAPDKSGLPSDRFSAERTGGSVSTLTIQRTQQEDSAVYLCASSPHLPPDTQYFGPGTRLTVL.

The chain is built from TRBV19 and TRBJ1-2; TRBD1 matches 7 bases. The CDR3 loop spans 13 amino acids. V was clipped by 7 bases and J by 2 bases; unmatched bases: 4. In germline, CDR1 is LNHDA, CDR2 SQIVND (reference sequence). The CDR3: CASTGGQNYGYTF. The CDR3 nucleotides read TGTGCCAGTACCGGGGGACAGAACTATGGCTACACCTTC.

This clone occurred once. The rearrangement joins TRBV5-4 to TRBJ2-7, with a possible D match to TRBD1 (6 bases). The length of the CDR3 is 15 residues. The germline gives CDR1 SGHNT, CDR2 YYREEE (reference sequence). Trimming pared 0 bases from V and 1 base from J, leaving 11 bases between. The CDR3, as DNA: TGTGCCAGCAGCTTGGCCAGGGGAGCATCCTACGAGCAGTACTTC. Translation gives CASSLARGASYEQYF.

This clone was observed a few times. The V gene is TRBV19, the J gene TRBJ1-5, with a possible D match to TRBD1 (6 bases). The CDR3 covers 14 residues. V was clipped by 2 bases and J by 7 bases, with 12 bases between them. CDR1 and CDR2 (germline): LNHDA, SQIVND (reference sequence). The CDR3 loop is CASSIQGNQQPQHF. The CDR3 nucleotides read TGTGCCAGTAGTATACAGGGGAATCAACAGCCCCAGCATTTT. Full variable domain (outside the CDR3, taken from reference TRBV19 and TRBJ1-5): DGGITQSPKYLFRKEGQNVTLSCEQNLNHDAMYWYRQDPGQGLRLIYYSQIVNDFQKGDIAEGYSVSREKKESFPLTVTSAQKNPTAFYLCASSIQGNQQPQHFGDGTRLSIL.

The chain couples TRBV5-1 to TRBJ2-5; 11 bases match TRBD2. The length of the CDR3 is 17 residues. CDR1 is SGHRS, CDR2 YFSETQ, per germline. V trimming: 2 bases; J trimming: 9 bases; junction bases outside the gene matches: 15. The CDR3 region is CASSFHRLAGGGGAQYF. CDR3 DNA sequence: TGCGCCAGCAGCTTCCATCGCCTAGCGGGGGGTGGCGGGGCCCAGTACTTC.

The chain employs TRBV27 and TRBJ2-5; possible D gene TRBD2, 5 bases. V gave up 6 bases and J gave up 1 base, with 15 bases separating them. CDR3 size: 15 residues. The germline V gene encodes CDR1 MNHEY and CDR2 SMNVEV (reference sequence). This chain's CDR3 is CASRKRVGLQETQYF. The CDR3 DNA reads TGTGCCAGCAGAAAGAGGGTGGGTCTCCAAGAGACCCAGTACTTC.